The 32 T cell receptor beta chains reported below all come from one sample, sequenced in a study of cytomegalovirus exposure and HLA in healthy donors. The PCR ran on 60 Vbeta and 13 Jbeta primers. TCRdb keeps only in-frame clones here, not all; method: immunoSEQ multiplex PCR. The profile shows 200,000 to 250,000 clones, 60% to 80% of them singletons. The material sequenced was PBMCs. Source of these receptors: a young man in good health and CMV-seronegative.

The gene calls are TRBV11-1 and TRBJ1-2, with 7 bases that match TRBD1. The V segment lost 5 bases and the J segment 7 bases; nucleotides outside the gene matches: 10. Germline CDR1 and CDR2: SGHAT and FQDESV (reference sequence). The CDR3 contains 14 residues. The DNA of the CDR3 is TGTGCCAGCAGCCGTAGGGGGCGCGAAGCTGGCTACACCTTC. Protein product: CASSRRGREAGYTF.

The J gene is TRBJ1-2, the V gene TRBV9; D remains ambiguous. The CDR3 length is 13 residues. V shed 4 bases and J shed 3 bases, with 10 bases lying between them. From germline, CDR1 is SGDLS and CDR2 YYNGEE. The CDR3 region has the DNA TGTGCCAGCAGCCCCGACCAGGACTATGGCTACACCTTC. Encoded protein: CASSPDQDYGYTF.

CDR3 sequence: CASRRAGQDTEAFF. CDR3 DNA sequence: TGTGCCAGCAGAAGGGCTGGACAGGACACTGAAGCTTTCTTT. The rearrangement joins TRBV6-5 to TRBJ1-1, with TRBD1 matching over 7 bases. V dropped 6 bases and J dropped 3; count of bases not matched to a gene: 7. The germline V gene encodes CDR1 MNHEY and CDR2 SVGAGI. This CDR3 has 14 amino acids.

This sequence joins TRBV19 and TRBJ1-1; D may be TRBD1 (6 bases). The germline gives CDR1 LNHDA, CDR2 SQIVND (reference sequence). V was trimmed by 1 base and J by 9 bases, leaving 9 bases between them. This CDR3 is built from 12 residues. For the CDR3, the DNA is TGTGCCAGTAGTATAGGAACAGGGAAAGCTTTCTTT. Translating gives CASSIGTGKAFF. The full variable domain, rest sourced from reference TRBV19 and TRBJ1-1, is DGGITQSPKYLFRKEGQNVTLSCEQNLNHDAMYWYRQDPGQGLRLIYYSQIVNDFQKGDIAEGYSVSREKKESFPLTVTSAQKNPTAFYLCASSIGTGKAFFGQGTRLTVV.

The gene calls are TRBV19 and TRBJ1-4, with unresolved D. Germline V gene data show CDR1 as LNHDA and CDR2 as SQIVND (reference sequence). V lost 7 bases and J lost 4, with 16 bases in between. The CDR3 extends over 15 amino acids. DNA of the CDR3: TGTGCCAGTACGAATCCAGCGCGTGGTAATGAAAAACTGTTTTTT. Its translation is CASTNPARGNEKLFF.

The rearrangement uses TRBV10-1 and TRBJ1-1; D unresolved. The V gene's germline CDR1 is WNHNN and CDR2 SYGVQD (reference sequence). Trimming removed 8 bases from V and 1 base from J, with 11 bases in between. The CDR3 runs 13 residues. DNA of the CDR3: TGCGCCAGCCCGGTACGTGAGAACACTGAAGCTTTCTTT. Its protein product is CASPVRENTEAFF.

This sequence joins TRBV7-9 and TRBJ1-1, with unresolved D. V lost 2 bases and J lost 6, with 10 bases in between. Germline CDR1 and CDR2: SEHNR and FQNEAQ (reference sequence). The CDR3 has 13 residues. Here the CDR3 reads CASSLTQTAEAFF. The CDR3 coding sequence is TGTGCCAGCAGCTTAACCCAAACAGCTGAAGCTTTCTTT.

The chain uses TRBV7-3 and TRBJ1-2; possible D gene TRBD1, 5 bases. CDR1 is SGHTA, CDR2 FQGTGA, per germline. The germline V and J ends were trimmed by 0 bases and 4 bases, with 12 bases remaining between them. The CDR3 sequence is 15 residues long. As DNA, the CDR3 is TGTGCCAGCAGCTTAACTGGTCAGGGTGGCTATGGCTACACCTTC. It translates to CASSLTGQGGYGYTF.

The rearrangement links TRBV27 to TRBJ2-7; 9 bases map to TRBD1. From germline, CDR1 is MNHEY and CDR2 SMNVEV (reference sequence). Trimming removed 5 bases from V and 3 bases from J; junction bases left unmatched: 8. The CDR3 runs to 15 residues. For the CDR3, the DNA is TGTGCCAGCAGTCCGTTTCCGGGACAGGGCTACGAGCAGTACTTC. This gives the protein CASSPFPGQGYEQYF.

This clone was recorded once. The chain links TRBV6-6 to TRBJ2-7; D might be TRBD1 (5 bases). The germline gives CDR1 MNHNY, CDR2 SVGAGI (reference sequence). V dropped 2 bases and J dropped 2 bases, with 10 bases sitting between them. This CDR3 contains 14 residues. As DNA, the CDR3 is TGTGCCAGCAGTTACCCAGGGCGTCCCTACGAGCAGTACTTC. Its protein product is CASSYPGRPYEQYF.

The V and J genes are TRBV2 and TRBJ1-1, with 7 bases fitting TRBD1. The germline V gene has CDR1 SNHLY and CDR2 FYNNEI. The CDR3 is made up of 14 amino acids. Trimming at V came to 5 bases and at J to 4 bases, leaving 7 bases not matched to a gene. Here the CDR3 DNA reads TGTGCCAGCAGTATACAGGGGATTGGCACTGAAGCTTTCTTT. Its protein product is CASSIQGIGTEAFF.

In nucleotides, the CDR3 is TGTGCCAGCAGTTCACGACCGTCGGGGGTAAATGAGCAGTTCTTC. Translated: CASSSRPSGVNEQFF. The chain recombines TRBV27 with TRBJ2-1, with a tentative D call TRBD2 (6 bases). The CDR3 spans 15 residues. Germline CDR1 reads MNHEY; CDR2 reads SMNVEV (reference sequence). Trimming pared 4 bases from V and 7 bases from J, leaving 17 bases between.

The gene calls are TRBV5-6 and TRBJ2-3, with D possibly matching TRBD2 (5 bases). The CDR3 contains 14 residues. The germline CDR1 and CDR2 sequences are SGHDT and YYEEEE. Trimming pared 1 base from V and 1 base from J, leaving 7 bases between. The CDR3 nucleotides read TGTGCCAGCAGCTTGCGAGCGGGCACAGATACGCAGTATTTT. Translation: CASSLRAGTDTQYF.

As to this clone: Sequence at one end of the junction differs from germline and may be a read error. The chain employs TRBV6-6 and TRBJ1-6; perhaps TRBD1 as D (5 bases). The length of the CDR3 is 16 residues. The germline gives CDR1 MNHNY, CDR2 SVGAGI (reference sequence). The CDR3 sequence is CTSSYSPQGRDSPLHF. The CDR3 nucleotides read TGTACCAGCAGTTACTCTCCGCAGGGCCGTGATTCACCCCTCCACTTT.

This clone appeared a few times. The V call is TRBV19, the J call TRBJ1-5; 9 bases agree with TRBD1. There are 15 residues in the CDR3. V lost 5 bases and J lost 3; bases outside the gene matches: 5. Germline V gives CDR1 LNHDA, CDR2 SQIVND (reference sequence). CDR3 loop: CASSGDRENNQPQHF. The CDR3 bases are TGTGCCAGTAGTGGGGACAGGGAAAACAATCAGCCCCAGCATTTT.

The chain has TRBV7-9 and TRBJ1-5, with 9 nucleotides matching TRBD1. Looked up from germline, CDR1 is SEHNR and CDR2 is FQNEAQ (reference sequence). Germline trimming cut 1 base from V and 3 bases from J; bases unmatched to any gene: 4. This CDR3 is built from 16 residues. The CDR3: CASSLEGTGNNQPQHF. In DNA form, the CDR3 reads TGTGCCAGCAGCTTAGAAGGGACAGGGAACAATCAGCCCCAGCATTTT.

This chain joins TRBV9 and TRBJ2-1, with a tentative D call TRBD2 (5 bases). The CDR3 loop spans 13 amino acids. Germline V gene sequence: CDR1 SGDLS, CDR2 YYNGEE. Deletions cut 4 bases from V and 8 bases from J, with 13 bases between. CDR3 sequence (DNA): TGTGCCAGCAGCTCCCACCTTAGCGATGAGCAGTTCTTC. Amino acids: CASSSHLSDEQFF.

This clone was counted between two and nine times. The chain combines TRBV29-1 with TRBJ1-2; D gene ambiguous. This CDR3 region has 12 residues. Germline CDR1 is SQVTM and CDR2 is ANQGSEA. With 6 bases removed from V and 4 bases from J, the gap between germline ends came to 12 bases. The CDR3 DNA sequence: TGCAGCGTGTTACAGACAACCTATGGCTACACCTTC. As protein: CSVLQTTYGYTF.

The V and J genes are TRBV6-6 and TRBJ2-7; 9 bases line up with TRBD2. Germline V CDR1 and CDR2: MNHNY, SVGAGI (reference sequence). V shed 8 bases and J 3 bases; nucleotides not matched to a gene: 11. The CDR3 has 15 residues. CDR3 protein: CASGIQGLAIYEQYF. CDR3 in DNA: TGTGCCAGCGGAATCCAAGGACTAGCGATCTACGAGCAGTACTTC.

This clone was found a few times. CDR3 sequence (DNA): TGCGCCAGCAGCTCGCCAACGAGGGATGAGCAGTTCTTC. Translation: CASSSPTRDEQFF. The chain recombines TRBV5-1 with TRBJ2-1; D is perhaps TRBD2 (5 bases). Germline CDR1 reads SGHRS; CDR2 reads YFSETQ. V was pared by 3 bases and J by 8 bases, with 12 bases between. The CDR3 extends over 13 amino acids.

The V and J genes are TRBV6-1 and TRBJ2-6, with no clear D. CDR1 and CDR2 from the germline V gene are MNHNS and SASEGT. V lost 7 bases and J 8 bases, leaving 9 bases between the germline ends. The length of the CDR3 is 12 residues. The CDR3 DNA is TGTGCCAGCACCTCCCCGTCCAACGTCCTGACTTTC. It specifies CASTSPSNVLTF.

The rearrangement uses TRBV5-1 and TRBJ2-2; 7 positions agree with TRBD1. V shed 5 bases and J 2 bases; nucleotides not matched to a gene: 18. The CDR3 extends over 19 amino acids. In germline, CDR1 is SGHRS, CDR2 YFSETQ. CDR3 protein: CASRESMPGTAINTGELFF. The CDR3 DNA reads TGCGCCAGCAGGGAATCCATGCCAGGGACAGCCATTAACACCGGGGAGCTGTTTTTT. The full variable domain, rest sourced from reference TRBV5-1 and TRBJ2-2, is KAGVTQTPRYLIKTRGQQVTLSCSPISGHRSVSWYQQTPGQGLQFLFEYFSETQRNKGNFPGRFSGRQFSNSRSEMNVSTLELGDSALYLCASRESMPGTAINTGELFFGEGSRLTVL.

The chain is built from TRBV9 and TRBJ2-7; 9 nucleotides agree with TRBD1. The trim removed 4 bases at V and 0 bases at J, leaving 5 bases unmatched. The CDR3 sequence is 15 residues long. Germline CDR1 reads SGDLS; CDR2 reads YYNGEE. Here the CDR3 DNA reads TGTGCCAGCAGCATGGGACAGGGAAGCTCCTACGAGCAGTACTTC. It is translated as CASSMGQGSSYEQYF.

This clone has just a few counts. The J gene is TRBJ1-6, the V gene TRBV7-2; 9 bases are a match to TRBD1. Germline CDR1 reads SGHTA; CDR2 reads FQGNSA. V dropped 5 bases and J dropped 9; count of bases not matched to a gene: 8. This CDR3 has 15 amino acids. CDR3 DNA sequence: TGTGCCAGCAGCCTCTACAGGGGGCGTGGTTCACCCCTCCACTTT. Its protein is CASSLYRGRGSPLHF.

This rearrangement joins TRBV6-5 to TRBJ2-5; 12 bases match TRBD1. The J call may not be correct, given that the DNA end is closer to TRBJ2-7. The germline CDR1 and CDR2 sequences are MNHEY and SVGAGI. The CDR3 spans 15 residues. In DNA form, the CDR3 reads TGTGCCAGCAGTACCTTGGGACAGGGGGCCAACGAGCAGTACTTC. It codes for CASSTLGQGANEQYF.

The chain has TRBV4-2 and TRBJ2-7; 13 bases agree with TRBD2. There are 17 residues in the CDR3. CDR1 is LGHNA, CDR2 YNFKEQ, per germline. Trimming removed 4 bases from V and 1 base from J; junction bases left unmatched: 7. CDR3 residues: CASSPRTSGGNSYEQYF. DNA of the CDR3: TGTGCCAGCAGCCCCCGGACTAGCGGGGGTAATTCCTACGAGCAGTACTTC.

The rearrangement uses TRBV7-3 and TRBJ1-1; TRBD1 matches at 9 bases. V dropped 4 bases and J dropped 5; count of bases not matched to a gene: 8. Germline-derived CDR1 and CDR2 are SGHTA and FQGTGA. This CDR3 has 15 residues. The DNA for the CDR3 is TGTGCCAGCAGCTCCTGGACAGGGGAGGGGACTGAAGCTTTCTTT. This gives the protein CASSSWTGEGTEAFF.

For this clone: The same CDR3 arises from other DNA sequences in this sample as well. V gene TRBV29-1 combines with J gene TRBJ1-1; D is undetermined. This CDR3 is built from 12 residues. Germline-derived CDR1 and CDR2 are SQVTM and ANQGSEA. Trimming removed 1 base at V and 5 bases at J, with 8 bases between. CDR3 sequence reads: CSVEGLNTEAFF. CDR3 in DNA: TGCAGCGTTGAAGGACTCAATACTGAAGCTTTCTTT.

The V call is TRBV27, the J call TRBJ2-7; 9 nucleotides align to TRBD1. The CDR3 totals 16 residues. Germline V gene data show CDR1 as MNHEY and CDR2 as SMNVEV (reference sequence). Trimming took 2 bases from V and 2 from J; bases not matched to a gene: 7. The CDR3 region has the DNA TGTGCCAGCAGTTTAGAGTGGACAGGGGCTACCTACGAGCAGTACTTC. Its protein product is CASSLEWTGATYEQYF.

The CDR3 protein is CASSQERGISSYEQYF. CDR3 nucleotides: TGCGCCAGCAGCCAAGAGAGGGGGATAAGCTCCTACGAGCAGTACTTC. V is TRBV4-1 and J is TRBJ2-7; D may be TRBD1 (6 bases). The CDR3 is made up of 16 amino acids. V lost 0 bases and J 0 bases, leaving 12 bases between the germline ends. The germline V gene encodes CDR1 MGHRA and CDR2 YSYEKL.

The V call is TRBV28, the J call TRBJ1-1; 7 bases map to TRBD1. Trimming removed 5 bases from V and 1 base from J; junction bases left unmatched: 7. CDR3 length: 15 amino acids. CDR1 MDHEN and CDR2 SYDVKM come from the germline V gene. The CDR3 DNA sequence: TGTGCCAGCAGTGTCCCCGGGACAGCGAACACTGAAGCTTTCTTT. This encodes CASSVPGTANTEAFF.

This chain connects TRBV10-3 to TRBJ2-7; perhaps TRBD2 as D (5 bases). V shed 3 bases and J shed 7 bases, with 10 bases lying between them. This CDR3 has 12 amino acids. Germline CDR1 and CDR2: ENHRY and SYGVKD. The CDR3 nucleotides are TGTGCCATCAGTGATGGCGGGTATGAGCAGTACTTC. It yields the protein CAISDGGYEQYF.